This TCR beta chain was sequenced for a study of cytomegalovirus exposure and HLA in healthy donors. Broader study findings: Cytomegalovirus status, reportedly, was diagnosed with high specificity and sensitivity by the classifier. When a later analysis was performed, an Asian-associated ancestry cluster reportedly had fewer N-insertions than the approximately 690-donor mean. Trimming of TCR beta V- and J-genes showed a link, identified in a later analysis, to a missense DCLRE1C variant.

The CDR3 contains 11 residues. The ends were cut back, 5 bases at V and 5 bases at J, with 9 bases in the middle. Germline values: CDR1 GTSNPN, CDR2 SVGIG (reference sequence). Concerning this clone itself: Antigen: not known.

Amplification used 60 Vbeta primers and 13 Jbeta primers. Clones were sequenced by immunoSEQ multiplex PCR, and TCRdb holds only the in-frame ones, with some missing. The sample has roughly 120,000 clones, over 60% seen once. V and J are TRBV30 and TRBJ1-1; possibly TRBD1 for D (6 bases). This receptor was obtained from a man younger than 35 in good health and CMV-seropositive. Source material: PBMCs. The CDR3 here is CAWLGATEAFF. DNA for the CDR3: TGTGCCTGGTTGGGGGCAACTGAAGCTTTCTTT. Full variable domain (missing parts from reference TRBV30 and TRBJ1-1): SQTIHQWPATLVQPVGSPLSLECTVEGTSNPNLYWYRQAAGRGLQLLFYSVGIGQISSEVPQNLSASRPQDRQFILSSKKLLLSDSGFYLCAWLGATEAFFGQGTRLTVV.